The entry below describes one TCR beta chain. The sample comes from a study of blood T cell repertoires in COVID-19. One Seattle source followed patients from active infection through their disease course. Measured with immunoSEQ multiplex PCR; TCRdb has only the in-frame clones, and not every one. The sample holds roughly 150,000 clones; roughly 91% are singletons and the top ten take around 5%. Germline V gives CDR1 SGHAT, CDR2 FQNNGV. This CDR3 comprises 13 residues. V was shortened by 3 bases and J by 0 bases, with 5 bases between the two germline ends. The chain recombines TRBV11-2 with TRBJ1-1, with D unresolved. The sequenced material came from peripheral blood. The source of this sequence is a man aged 18 to 30 with COVID-19, enrolled during active disease. The CDR3 region has the DNA TGTGCCAGCAGCTTGGACTTGAACACTGAAGCTTTCTTT. Its translation is CASSLDLNTEAFF. The full variable domain, with the rest looked up from reference TRBV11-2 and TRBJ1-1, is EAGVAQSPRYKIIEKRQSVAFWCNPISGHATLYWYQQILGQGPKLLIQFQNNGVVDDSQLPKDRFSAERLKGVDSTLKIQPAKLEDSAVYLCASSLDLNTEAFFGQGTRLTVV.